This paragraph covers one TCR beta chain sequence. Its antigen is not known. The CDR3 covers 20 residues. This specimen belongs to a study of tumor and adjacent non-tumor tissue in lung cancer. Study-level background: Histology: 12 adenocarcinoma, a couple of squamous cell carcinoma, 1 small cell lung cancer.

RNA was extracted from bulk tissue without any cell sorting. More than 3 cm separated this lung sample from the edge of the tumor. Newly diagnosed lung cancer patients had thoracic surgery in China, August–late 2014, without prior chemotherapy. Three rounds of nested PCR, following a modified ARM-PCR protocol, produced the TCRbeta library. TCRdb re-called the multiplex PCR reads with MiXCR, one entry per CDR3 protein. The sample records some 80,000 distinct CDR3 sequences, roughly three quarters being singletons. Study results and caveats: Tumor repertoires had a smaller top 100 clone share than normal lung. Compared with tumor, normal lung showed significantly lower TCR diversity.

Sequencing used distant non-tumor lung tissue. This TCR derives from a woman aged 45-65 years with non-small cell lung cancer. The genes are TRBV21-1 and TRBJ2-7; the D call in the table, TRBD2, was not verified against the DNA. TRBV21-1 is described as a pseudogene. Here the CDR3 DNA reads TGTGCCAGCAGCACAATAAGGGGACTAGCGGGAGTAGGAGCATCCTACGAGCAGTACTTC. This translates into CASSTIRGLAGVGASYEQYF.